The present TCR beta chain was sequenced within a study of cytotoxic CD8 clonotypes in ibrutinib-treated CLL. Study in general: Response sampling occurred after a median 12 months of treatment (range 6 to 36). Study-level points and caveats: Private clonotypes, not public ones, expanded at ibrutinib response.

About this clone itself: The antigen is undetermined.

Germline assignment: CDR1 SGHRS and CDR2 YFSETQ. This CDR3 spans 17 amino acids. V lost 0 bases, J lost 8 bases, and 20 bases lay in between. Sequencing was performed with immunoSEQ multiplex PCR; in TCRdb, only in-frame clones are kept and a portion is missing. The table lists around 70,000 clones, approximately 90% of them singletons, with 3.1% in the top ten. The specimen comprised PBMCs, sampled after 12 months of ibrutinib treatment. This chain connects TRBV5-1 to TRBJ1-4; D is perhaps TRBD1 (5 bases). This sequence originates from a human donor with chronic lymphocytic leukemia. CDR3 DNA sequence: TGCGCCAGCAGCTTGGTGGGGACGAATCGGCCGACGGAAAAACTGTTTTTT. The encoded protein is CASSLVGTNRPTEKLFF.